The text below deals with one T cell receptor (beta chain). Its target is not known. The data derive from a study of CD4 T cells in relation to SARS-CoV-2 and coronaviruses. Before the COVID-19 pandemic, during about 2011-2018, CD4+ T cells were taken from unexposed donors. The cells were cultured for less than twelve days before CD4+ T cells were isolated. Unexposed-donor CD4+ T cells were probed with SARS-CoV-2 S/N and four cold-coronavirus spikes, cells permitting. There are 11 residues in the CDR3. V lost 4 bases and J lost 8; bases outside the gene matches: 2. The germline CDR1 and CDR2 sequences are GTSNPN and SVGIG (reference sequence). Sequenced by immunoSEQ multiplex PCR; TCRdb stores in-frame clones only, minus some. The data hold 20,000 to 25,000 clones, with around three quarters observed a single time. Findings and caveats of the study: Crossreactive clones expanded significantly less to SARS-CoV-2 than monoreactive clones.

V usage is TRBV30 and J usage is TRBJ2-7; 10 nucleotides align to TRBD2. The origin of this receptor is a human donor in good health. The material sequenced was CD4+ T cells from PBMCs, cultured in vitro. The CDR3 is CAWTSGRQQYF. The CDR3 nucleotides are TGTGCCTGGACTAGCGGGAGACAGCAGTACTTC.